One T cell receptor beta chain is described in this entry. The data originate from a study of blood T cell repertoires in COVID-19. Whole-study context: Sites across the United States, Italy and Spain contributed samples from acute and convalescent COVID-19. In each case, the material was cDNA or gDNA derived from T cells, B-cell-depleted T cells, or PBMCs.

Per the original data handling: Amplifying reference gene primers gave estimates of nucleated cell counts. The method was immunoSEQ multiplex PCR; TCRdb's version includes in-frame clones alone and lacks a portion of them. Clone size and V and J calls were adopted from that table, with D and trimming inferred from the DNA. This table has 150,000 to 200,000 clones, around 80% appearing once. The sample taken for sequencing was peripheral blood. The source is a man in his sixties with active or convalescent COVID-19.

The CDR3 loop is CATLDTPSNEKLFF. The CDR3, as DNA: TGTGCCACCCTGGACACCCCATCTAATGAAAAACTGTTTTTT. V gene TRBV28 combines with J gene TRBJ1-4; possible D gene TRBD1, 5 bases. Per germline, CDR1 MDHEN and CDR2 SYDVKM. The CDR3 consists of 14 residues. Trimming stripped 10 bases from V and 3 bases from J, with 15 bases between.